This T cell receptor beta chain was captured by sequencing in a study of T cells in localized non-small cell lung cancer. General study points: In adjacent lung, a median around 50 of the top 100 tumor clones were found. Compared with tumor, uninvolved adjacent lung displayed greater T cell clonality, ranking highest overall. Elevated blood T cell density was associated with longer overall survival. Because researchers sequenced only one region of the tumor, heterogeneity is still possible.

The CDR3 extends over 16 amino acids. Trimming shortened V by 5 bases and J by 4 bases, and 20 bases separated the two germline ends. The germline V gene has CDR1 SGHTA and CDR2 FQGNSA. For this clone: Its antigen is not known.

Repertoires were generated with immunoSEQ multiplex PCR, while TCRdb's copy carries only in-frame clones and drops some. This table has fewer than 40,000 clones, about nine tenths appearing once. Sample: peripheral blood mononuclear cells, taken before any cancer treatment. The genes are TRBV7-2 and TRBJ1-2; a weak D match, TRBD1 (5 bases). The clonotype comes from a man aged 40-75 years with stage III lung adenocarcinoma. The CDR3 DNA sequence: TGTGCCAGCAGCCCATATTTGGCGGGGCCCAGCTATGGCTACACCTTC. As protein: CASSPYLAGPSYGYTF.